One and the same sample provided the 18 T cell receptor beta chains below, sequenced in a study of T cells in Graves' hyperthyroidism and ophthalmopathy (dated by TCRdb to between 2019 and 2020). The library was produced with multiplex PCR. Sequencing instrument: Illumina HiSeq 2000. TCR beta CDR3 regions were amplified from RNA transcripts. The TCR CDR3 was subjected to a first round of RT-PCR using the HTBI primer set and the Qiagen OneStep RT-PCR kit. TCRdb reanalyzed the raw reads on its own, using fastp at Q25 for trimming and MiXCR for clone calling, and kept in-frame beta chains. Each entry is one CDR3 protein sequence, shown with its most common DNA and genes. For this sample there are approximately 370,000 distinct CDR3 sequences; 15% to 20% appear just once. Roughly a third of the sample lies in the top ten. The sequenced sample was blood. All receptors come from a woman aged 25 to 45 with Graves' hyperthyroidism that later progressed to Graves' ophthalmopathy.

This clonotype was seen repeatedly, ten times or more. DNA of the CDR3: TGTGCCAGCAGTTATGTAGGGACTAGCGGGAGTTGGACCGGGGAGCTGTTTTTT. It translates to CASSYVGTSGSWTGELFF. The chain employs TRBV6-5 and TRBJ2-2, with 14 bases lining up with TRBD2. The CDR3 is 18 residues long. After removal of 3 bases from V and 5 bases from J, the junction contained 8 bases not matched to a gene. CDR1 and CDR2 (germline): MNHEY, SVGAGI.

The chain combines TRBV29-1 with TRBJ2-1; 9 bases align to TRBD2. The germline V gene has CDR1 SQVTM and CDR2 ANQGSEA. V shed 4 bases and J 2 bases; nucleotides not matched to a gene: 6. CDR3 length equals 15 residues. This CDR3 reads CSVGGLAGPYNEQFF. For the CDR3, the DNA is TGCAGCGTTGGCGGGCTAGCGGGGCCCTACAATGAGCAGTTCTTC.

This clonotype has at least ten counts. The gene calls are TRBV7-9 and TRBJ1-1; D may be TRBD1 (5 bases). The CDR3 is 15 amino acids. CDR1 and CDR2 (germline): SEHNR, FQNEAQ (reference sequence). V lost 5 bases to trimming and J lost 4 bases, with 17 bases between them. The CDR3 nucleotides read TGTGCCAGCAGCCCCAGGGCGGGGGAGGGCACTGAAGCTTTCTTT. It translates to CASSPRAGEGTEAFF.

This clonotype showed up many times. CDR3 DNA: TGTGCCAGCGGGGCAGTCAGCCCGTATGGCTACACCTTC. This sequence encodes CASGAVSPYGYTF. The rearrangement links TRBV28 to TRBJ1-2, with a possible D match to TRBD1 (5 bases). The ends were cut back, 8 bases at V and 5 bases at J, with 15 bases in the middle. This CDR3 spans 13 amino acids. Per the germline V gene, CDR1 is MDHEN and CDR2 is SYDVKM.

This clonotype was found many times. The genes are TRBV6-1 and TRBJ1-4, with D uncertain. The CDR3 consists of 13 residues. V was clipped by 10 bases and J by 6 bases, with 15 bases between them. CDR1 is MNHNS, CDR2 SASEGT, per germline. The CDR3 reads CATRAPADEKLFF. In DNA form, the CDR3 reads TGTGCCACCCGGGCCCCAGCGGATGAAAAACTGTTTTTT.

This clonotype was counted at least ten times. This rearrangement joins TRBV7-2 to TRBJ2-3, with TRBD2 matching 9 bases. Trimming at V came to 1 base and at J to 6 bases, leaving 11 bases not matched to a gene. Germline V lookup: CDR1 SGHTA, CDR2 FQGNSA. CDR3 length: 17 amino acids. CDR3 sequence (DNA): TGTGCCAGCAGCTTAGGTCGGTCGGCTAGCGGGGTGGATACGCAGTATTTT. Translating gives CASSLGRSASGVDTQYF.

This clonotype has just a few counts. The chain employs TRBV4-1 and TRBJ2-7; TRBD1 matches at 8 bases. This CDR3 is 19 amino acids long. The V gene's germline CDR1 is MGHRA and CDR2 YSYEKL. Trimming cost V 0 bases and J 0 bases; bases outside gene matches: 13. CDR3 in DNA: TGCGCCAGCAGCCAAGAGGATCGACAGGGGCTGGGGGTCTCCTACGAGCAGTACTTC. It translates to CASSQEDRQGLGVSYEQYF.

This clonotype was recorded a few times. V and J are TRBV6-1 and TRBJ2-5; TRBD1 aligns across 7 bases. J lost 2 bases, V lost 1 base, and 13 bases had no gene match. This CDR3 is 18 amino acids long. CDR1 is MNHNS and CDR2 is SASEGT in the germline V gene. The CDR3 nucleotides are TGTGCCAGCAGTGAAGATGGATGGGGCAGGGGGATACAAGAGACCCAGTACTTC. Translating it yields CASSEDGWGRGIQETQYF.

On this clonotype itself: A read error may be the cause here, since a much bigger clone is one base away. The V and J genes are TRBV28 and TRBJ2-7, with TRBD1 identical over 12 bases. The CDR3 is 14 residues long. Looked up from germline, CDR1 is MDHEN and CDR2 is SYDVKM. Unmatched junction bases numbered 4, after V lost 5 bases and J lost 5 bases. The CDR3 bases are TGTGCCAGCAGTCGGGACAGGGGGCTCGACGAGCAGTACTTC. It encodes CASSRDRGLDEQYF.

This sequence joins TRBV5-4 and TRBJ2-7, with 10 bases lining up with TRBD1. This CDR3 spans 15 amino acids. V shed 4 bases, J shed 5 bases, and the junction held 9 bases outside the gene matches. CDR1 is SGHNT and CDR2 is YYREEE in the germline V gene (reference sequence). In DNA, the CDR3 is TGTGCCAGCAGCACAAAGGACAGGGGGTGGAACGAGCAGTACTTC. Amino acid sequence: CASSTKDRGWNEQYF.

V and J are TRBV12-3 or TRBV12-4 and TRBJ2-3; 8 nucleotides match TRBD2. The V segment lost 3 bases and the J segment 9 bases; nucleotides outside the gene matches: 5. This CDR3 spans 13 amino acids. This CDR3 is CASSLSAGATQYF. The DNA of the CDR3 is TGTGCCAGCAGTTTGTCAGCGGGGGCCACGCAGTATTTT.

This clonotype showed up many times. The V and J genes are TRBV5-1 and TRBJ2-7; tentatively, D is TRBD1 (6 bases). The CDR3 runs to 15 residues. The V and J ends lost 2 bases and 2 bases respectively, with 14 bases between them. CDR1 and CDR2 from the germline V gene are SGHRS and YFSETQ. CDR3 DNA: TGCGCCAGCAGCTTTTCCAGGCAGGGGACCTACGAGCAGTACTTC. Protein product: CASSFSRQGTYEQYF.

This clonotype was picked up a small number of times. This chain connects TRBV3-1 to TRBJ1-3; D remains unclear. This CDR3 comprises 15 residues. The V end was cut by 5 bases, the J end by 0 bases, with 11 bases between. Germline CDR1 reads LGHDT; CDR2 reads YNNKEL (reference sequence). The CDR3 spells CASSSEAVSGNTIYF. CDR3 DNA sequence: TGTGCCAGCAGCTCTGAAGCAGTCTCTGGAAACACCATATATTTT. Supplemented by reference TRBV3-1 and TRBJ1-3, the full variable domain reads DTAVSQTPKYLVTQMGNDKSIKCEQNLGHDTMYWYKQDSKKFLKIMFSYNNKELIINETVPNRFSPKSPDKAHLNLHINSLELGDSAVYFCASSSEAVSGNTIYFGEGSWLTVV.

Only a few counts were recorded for this clonotype. J is TRBJ1-2 and V is TRBV12-3 or TRBV12-4; D is possibly TRBD1 (6 bases). This CDR3 contains 14 residues. Trimming pared 4 bases from V and 6 bases from J, leaving 15 bases between. The CDR3 nucleotides are TGTGCCAGCAGTTCAAGACAGGCCAGGAATGGCTACACCTTC. This translates into CASSSRQARNGYTF.

The chain carries TRBV29-1 and TRBJ1-1; no definite D call. Trimming took off 2 bases at V and 0 bases at J, with 13 bases between the two ends. This CDR3 has 15 amino acids. Germline-derived CDR1 and CDR2 are SQVTM and ANQGSEA. The CDR3 spells CSVESEGLMNTEAFF. In DNA, the CDR3 is TGCAGCGTTGAATCAGAAGGGTTGATGAACACTGAAGCTTTCTTT.

This clonotype was seen many times. The V and J genes are TRBV29-1 and TRBJ2-1; D not certain. The CDR3 has 15 residues. The germline gives CDR1 SQVTM, CDR2 ANQGSEA. V dropped 2 bases and J dropped 4 bases, with 15 bases sitting between them. DNA for the CDR3: TGCAGCGTTGAAAGTCCGGAGACGGTGTACAATGAGCAGTTCTTC. Its protein product is CSVESPETVYNEQFF.

This clonotype occurred many times. This chain links TRBV12-3 or TRBV12-4 with TRBJ1-1, with a possible D match to TRBD1 (5 bases). Trimming took off 6 bases at V and 0 bases at J, with 14 bases between the two ends. CDR3 size: 15 residues. The CDR3 nucleotides are TGTGCCAGCAGGGGGGAGGCAGGGCTGAACACTGAAGCTTTCTTT. Residues: CASRGEAGLNTEAFF.

The chain joins TRBV20-1 to TRBJ2-3, with D maybe TRBD2 (6 bases). CDR3 length: 11 residues. V was shortened by 6 bases and J by 3 bases, with 7 bases between the two germline ends. Germline CDR1 and CDR2: DFQATT and SNEGSKA (reference sequence). The CDR3: CSAEGTDTQYF. The DNA of the CDR3 is TGCAGTGCGGAGGGAACAGATACGCAGTATTTT.